This T cell receptor beta chain was sequenced during a study of CD8 T cells in Susac syndrome. Germline values: CDR1 GTSNPN, CDR2 SVGIG (reference sequence). V lost 5 bases and J 9 bases, leaving 17 bases between the germline ends. The CDR3 consists of 14 residues. The RNA, roughly 0.45 to 1 ug, was put through reverse transcription using random hexamers. Amplification of the TCR beta CDR3 was carried out by immunoSEQ multiplex PCR, which spanned a total of 54 Vbeta and 13 Jbeta segments. TCRdb reanalysed the immunoSEQ multiplex PCR reads using MiXCR and keeps one entry per CDR3 protein. The profile shows about 400,000 distinct CDR3 sequences, more than 70% of them singletons. Blood CD8+ and CD4+ T cells underwent high-throughput TCR beta sequencing. Negative isolation was used for CD8+ and CD4+ T cells and FACS enrichment for TEMRA cells.

The TCR was taken from a human donor with multiple sclerosis. The J gene is TRBJ1-6, the V gene TRBV30, with D perhaps TRBD1 (5 bases). Input material: CD8+ T cells from PBMCs. CDR3 sequence: CAWPPTGGPSPLHF. CDR3 nucleotide sequence: TGTGCCTGGCCACCGACGGGGGGACCTTCACCCCTCCACTTT. The variable domain in full, completed from reference TRBV30 and TRBJ1-6, reads SQTIHQWPATLVQPVGSPLSLECTVEGTSNPNLYWYRQAAGRGLQLLFYSVGIGQISSEVPQNLSASRPQDRQFILSSKKLLLSDSGFYLCAWPPTGGPSPLHFGNGTRLTVT.